The 15 T cell receptor beta chains in this list originate from one sample, sequenced in a study of blood T cell repertoires in COVID-19 (dated by TCRdb to between 2020 and 2021). To prepare the library, the immunoSEQ multiplex PCR assay was applied. TCRdb mirrors the immuneACCESS table, restricted to in-frame sequences. Some clones are absent from its copies; in checked studies, under half trace to an unresolved V gene, and the reason for the others is unknown. The sample table shows 150,000 to 200,000 clones, and 82% are seen once. The ten top clones hold under 9% of the sample. Sequencing was done on a sample of peripheral blood. The receptors shown here come from a woman between 40 and 55 years old with COVID-19, enrolled during active disease.

The rearrangement links TRBV7-6 to TRBJ1-1, with D perhaps matching TRBD1 (5 bases). This CDR3 contains 16 residues. Per the germline V gene, CDR1 is SGHVS and CDR2 is FNYEAQ. V dropped 5 bases and J dropped 2 bases, with 18 bases sitting between them. The CDR3 sequence: CASSIQTAIINTEAFF. For the CDR3, the DNA is TGTGCCAGCAGCATTCAGACAGCTATTATTAACACTGAAGCTTTCTTT.

The CDR3 DNA follows: TGTGCCAGCAGTCCGTTGAAGGCAGGGACAAACTATGGCTACACCTTC. Translating gives CASSPLKAGTNYGYTF. The rearrangement links TRBV27 to TRBJ1-2; TRBD1 might be the D (6 bases). CDR1 and CDR2 from the germline V gene are MNHEY and SMNVEV (reference sequence). The V end lost 5 bases, the J end lost 2 bases, and 18 bases lay between the germline ends. This CDR3 contains 16 residues.

The chain is built from TRBV19 and TRBJ2-1, with TRBD2 matching over 14 bases. Trimming removed 8 bases from V and 4 bases from J; junction bases left unmatched: 7. In germline, CDR1 is LNHDA, CDR2 SQIVND (reference sequence). The CDR3 length is 16 residues. The CDR3 spells CASGRTSGRRYNEQFF. The CDR3 DNA reads TGTGCCAGTGGCAGGACTAGCGGGAGGAGGTACAATGAGCAGTTCTTC.

The chain couples TRBV23-1 to TRBJ2-3, with TRBD2 identical over 7 bases. TRBV23-1 is recorded as an ORF, its role being uncertain. V was clipped by 10 bases and J by 6 bases; unmatched bases: 7. This CDR3 has 12 residues. This CDR3 is CATRAGDDTQYF. The CDR3 region has the DNA TGCGCCACCAGGGCGGGAGATGATACGCAGTATTTT.

The chain links TRBV7-9 to TRBJ2-5; tentatively, D is TRBD1 (6 bases). Trimming shortened V by 8 bases and J by 5 bases, and 9 bases separated the two germline ends. Germline CDR1 and CDR2: SEHNR and FQNEAQ (reference sequence). The CDR3 sequence is 11 residues long. As DNA, the CDR3 is TGTGCCAGCGCCAGGGGCGAGACCCAGTACTTC. Translated: CASARGETQYF.

The genes are TRBV5-4 and TRBJ2-7; 15 bases map to TRBD2. The CDR3 extends over 16 amino acids. The J segment lost 3 bases and the V segment lost 0 bases, leaving 1 base of the junction unmatched. Germline V gene lookup returns CDR1 SGHNT and CDR2 YYREEE (reference sequence). The CDR3 region is CASSLGTSGGGYEQYV. CDR3 DNA sequence: TGTGCCAGCAGCTTGGGGACTAGCGGGGGGGGCTACGAGCAGTACGTC.

In its sample, this clone was seen a few times. The chain couples TRBV5-4 to TRBJ1-2, with D hard to call. V was clipped by 2 bases and J by 2 bases, with 10 bases between them. CDR3 size: 14 residues. Germline CDR1 SGHNT, CDR2 YYREEE (reference sequence). As DNA, the CDR3 is TGTGCCAGCAGCTTTTATACAGACAACTATGGCTACACCTTC. This sequence encodes CASSFYTDNYGYTF.

The chain recombines TRBV30 with TRBJ2-5, with TRBD1 as a possible D gene (5 bases). V lost 1 base and J 1 base, leaving 7 bases between the germline ends. Germline CDR1 and CDR2: GTSNPN and SVGIG (reference sequence). The CDR3 contains 13 residues. The CDR3 is CAWSGQSQETQYF. The CDR3 DNA sequence: TGTGCCTGGAGTGGACAGTCCCAAGAGACCCAGTACTTC.

The chain is built from TRBV5-6 and TRBJ2-7; D is unresolved. Looked up from germline, CDR1 is SGHDT and CDR2 is YYEEEE. CDR3 size: 12 residues. Trimming shortened V by 4 bases and J by 0 bases, and 5 bases separated the two germline ends. The CDR3 DNA reads TGTGCCAGCAGCCTAAACTCCTACGAGCAGTACGTC. The encoded protein is CASSLNSYEQYV.

This sequence joins TRBV19 and TRBJ2-1; D is ambiguous. V dropped 5 bases and J dropped 0 bases, with 11 bases sitting between them. The germline CDR1 and CDR2 sequences are LNHDA and SQIVND (reference sequence). The CDR3 runs 15 residues. The CDR3 DNA reads TGTGCCAGTAGTGTTCACCGGAGCTCCTACAATGAGCAGTTCTTC. This sequence encodes CASSVHRSSYNEQFF.

This clone was detected once. The chain recombines TRBV2 with TRBJ2-5; 8 bases align to TRBD2. The CDR3 totals 15 residues. Trimming at V came to 6 bases and at J to 5 bases, leaving 11 bases not matched to a gene. Germline V lookup: CDR1 SNHLY, CDR2 FYNNEI. The CDR3 DNA reads TGTGCCAGCAGGGGACGTAGCGGGGTGGGGGAGACCCAGTACTTC. It yields the protein CASRGRSGVGETQYF.

The chain has TRBV7-3 and TRBJ2-3; 8 bases map to TRBD2. Germline assignment: CDR1 SGHTA and CDR2 FQGTGA. CDR3 length equals 16 residues. The V segment lost 2 bases and the J segment 4 bases; nucleotides outside the gene matches: 8. CDR3: CASSLFGSGGPDTQYF. CDR3 in DNA: TGTGCCAGCAGCTTATTCGGCTCGGGAGGGCCAGATACGCAGTATTTT.

The V and J genes are TRBV5-1 and TRBJ2-3, with 13 bases identical to TRBD2. This CDR3 comprises 19 residues. V trimming: 0 bases; J trimming: 2 bases; junction bases outside the gene matches: 9. CDR1 is SGHRS and CDR2 is YFSETQ in the germline V gene. CDR3: CASSLGSGLAGVNTDTQYF. The CDR3, as DNA: TGCGCCAGCAGCTTGGGTTCAGGACTAGCGGGAGTAAACACAGATACGCAGTATTTT.

This sequence joins TRBV9 and TRBJ2-6, with D possibly TRBD1 on 6 matching bases. V gave up 4 bases and J gave up 1 base, with 9 bases separating them. Germline CDR1 SGDLS, CDR2 YYNGEE. The CDR3 is 15 amino acids. This CDR3 is CASSPGASGANVLTF. CDR3 sequence (DNA): TGTGCCAGCAGCCCAGGGGCTTCTGGGGCCAACGTCCTGACTTTC.

This clone was seen a single time. This rearrangement joins TRBV2 to TRBJ2-3; D perhaps matches TRBD2 (5 bases). Trimming cost V 4 bases and J 2 bases, with 10 bases left between them. The length of the CDR3 is 14 residues. Germline CDR1 reads SNHLY; CDR2 reads FYNNEI. CDR3 DNA sequence: TGTGCCAGCAGTGCCCGGGATATCACAGATACGCAGTATTTT. It codes for CASSARDITDTQYF.